This entry describes one T cell receptor (beta chain). Antigen: not known. 13 Jbeta primers and 60 Vbeta primers were used for the PCR. Original data processing: Later reanalysis found 70 million to 95 million unique TCR beta chains, around 10 million of them shared. Generated by immunoSEQ multiplex PCR, the TCRdb table keeps only in-frame clones and is missing some. The D gene and trimming were derived from the DNA, and the V and J assignments and clone size from that table. The table includes under 300,000 clones, 85% to 95% detected once. This entry belongs to a study of cytomegalovirus exposure and HLA in healthy donors. Study-level points and caveats: Sequencing likely generated an artifact that appeared as a cluster of highly shared sequence variants. Cytomegalovirus-associated TCR beta chains were listed, numbering under 200. Cytomegalovirus status was reportedly diagnosed by the classifier with high specificity and sensitivity.

Input material: PBMCs. This TCR came from a girl aged 2 to 9 in good health and CMV-seronegative.

The CDR3, as DNA: TGCGCCAGCAGCCGATGGACAGTCAATCAGCCCCAGCATTTT. Its translation: CASSRWTVNQPQHF. This rearrangement joins TRBV4-1 to TRBJ1-5; weak D call: TRBD1 (6 bases). CDR3 length: 14 residues. The V gene's germline CDR1 is MGHRA and CDR2 YSYEKL. V shed 4 bases and J shed 3 bases, with 10 bases lying between them.